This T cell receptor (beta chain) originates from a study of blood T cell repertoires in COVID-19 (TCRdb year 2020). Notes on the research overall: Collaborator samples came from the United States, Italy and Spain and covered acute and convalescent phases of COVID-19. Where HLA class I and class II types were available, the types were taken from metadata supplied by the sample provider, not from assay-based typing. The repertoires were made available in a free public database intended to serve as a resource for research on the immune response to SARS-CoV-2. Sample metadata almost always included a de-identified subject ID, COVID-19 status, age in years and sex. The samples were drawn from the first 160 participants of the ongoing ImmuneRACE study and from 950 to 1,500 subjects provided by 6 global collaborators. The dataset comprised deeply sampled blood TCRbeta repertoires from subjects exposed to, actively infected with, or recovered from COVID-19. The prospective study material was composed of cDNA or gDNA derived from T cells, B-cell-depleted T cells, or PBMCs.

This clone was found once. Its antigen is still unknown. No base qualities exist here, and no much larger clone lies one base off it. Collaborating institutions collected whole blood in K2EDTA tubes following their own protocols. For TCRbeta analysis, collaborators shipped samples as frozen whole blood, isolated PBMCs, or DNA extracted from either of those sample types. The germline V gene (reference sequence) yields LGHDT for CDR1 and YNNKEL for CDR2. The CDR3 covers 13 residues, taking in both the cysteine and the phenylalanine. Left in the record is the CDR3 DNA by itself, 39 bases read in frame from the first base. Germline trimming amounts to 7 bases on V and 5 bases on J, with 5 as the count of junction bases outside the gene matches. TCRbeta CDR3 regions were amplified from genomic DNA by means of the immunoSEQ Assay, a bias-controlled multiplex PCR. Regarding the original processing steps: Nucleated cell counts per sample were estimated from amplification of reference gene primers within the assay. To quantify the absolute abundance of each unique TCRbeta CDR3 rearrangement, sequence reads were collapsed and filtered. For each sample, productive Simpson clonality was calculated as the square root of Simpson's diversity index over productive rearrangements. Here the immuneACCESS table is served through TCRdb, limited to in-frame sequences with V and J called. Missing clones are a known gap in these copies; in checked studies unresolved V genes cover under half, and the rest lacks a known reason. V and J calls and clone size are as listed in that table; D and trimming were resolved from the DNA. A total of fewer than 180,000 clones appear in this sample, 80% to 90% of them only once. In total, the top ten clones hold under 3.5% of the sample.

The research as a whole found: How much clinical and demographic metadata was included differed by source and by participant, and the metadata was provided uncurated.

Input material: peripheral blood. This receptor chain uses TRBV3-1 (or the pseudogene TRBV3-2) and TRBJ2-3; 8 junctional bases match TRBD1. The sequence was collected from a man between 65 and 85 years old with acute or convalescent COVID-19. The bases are TGTGCCAGCACCCAGGGGGCGATAGATACGCAGTATTTT. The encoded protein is CASTQGAIDTQYF.